In this sample, the clone carrying this T cell receptor (beta chain) turned up once. The sample originates from a study of blood T cell repertoires in COVID-19. Study-level information: COVID-19 samples collected from the United States, Italy and Spain covered acute and convalescent phases. T cells, B-cell-depleted T cells, or PBMCs provided the cDNA or gDNA that served as material.

The germline CDR1 and CDR2 sequences are MNHEY and SMNVEV (reference sequence). There are 15 residues in the CDR3. V shed 6 bases and J shed 4 bases, with 18 bases lying between them. In the original analysis: Amplification from reference gene primers served as the basis for estimated nucleated cell counts. Here immunoSEQ multiplex PCR was the method, and the copy in TCRdb shows in-frame clones only, minus some. From that table come the V and J calls and clone size; the DNA was used to work out D and trimming. The sample yields some 400,000 clones, more than 75% seen once. The sample consisted of peripheral blood. The V call is TRBV27, the J call TRBJ1-2, with a tentative D call TRBD1 (5 bases). The sequence derives from a human donor with acute or convalescent COVID-19. The donor label of this sample is uncertain. The chain's CDR3 is CASSPHLTELYGYTF. Written as DNA, the CDR3 is TGTGCCAGCAGCCCCCACTTGACAGAACTCTATGGCTACACCTTC.